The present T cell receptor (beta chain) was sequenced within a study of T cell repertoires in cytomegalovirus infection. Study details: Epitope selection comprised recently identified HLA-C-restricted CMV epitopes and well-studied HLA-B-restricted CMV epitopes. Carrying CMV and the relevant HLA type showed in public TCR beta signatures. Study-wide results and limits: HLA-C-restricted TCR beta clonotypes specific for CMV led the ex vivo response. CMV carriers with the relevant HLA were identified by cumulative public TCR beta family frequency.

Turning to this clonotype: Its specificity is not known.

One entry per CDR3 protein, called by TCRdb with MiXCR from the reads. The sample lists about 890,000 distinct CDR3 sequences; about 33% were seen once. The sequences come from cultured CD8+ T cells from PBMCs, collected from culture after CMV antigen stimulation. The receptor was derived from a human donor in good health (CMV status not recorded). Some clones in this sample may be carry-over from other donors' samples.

The CDR3 here is CASSLFPGVMGEAFF. The CDR3, as DNA: TGTGCCAGCAGTTTATTCCCGGGCGTAATGGGTGAAGCTTTCTTT. This chain uses TRBV12-3 or TRBV12-4 with TRBJ1-1; D is unclear. This CDR3 contains 15 residues. Trimming shortened V by 2 bases and J by 7 bases, and 17 bases separated the two germline ends.